The T cell receptor beta chain described here comes from a study of blood T cell repertoires in COVID-19. Across the study: Specimens from acute and convalescent COVID-19 originated in the United States, Italy and Spain.

Original processing methods: Scientists estimated how many nucleated cells there were by amplifying reference gene primers. Only in-frame clones appear in the TCRdb table, and some are missing; sequencing was by immunoSEQ multiplex PCR. V, J and clone size are those of that table, while D and trimming were read from the DNA. Of under 200,000 clones listed, around 82% are singletons. From germline, CDR1 is SGHNT and CDR2 YYREEE (reference sequence). V shed 4 bases and J 8 bases; nucleotides not matched to a gene: 7. The CDR3 length is 14 residues. The age range of participants was about 18 to 89 years, with residence in 20 to 25 US areas.

V usage is TRBV5-4 and J usage is TRBJ1-4; 8 bases fit TRBD1. This TCR derives from a woman aged 55-69 years with acute COVID-19. The sequencing sample was made of PBMCs or T cells enriched from blood (not recorded which). The CDR3 protein is CASSVGQEEEKLFF. The CDR3, as DNA: TGTGCCAGCAGCGTGGGACAGGAGGAAGAAAAACTGTTTTTT.